The rows below give T cell receptor beta chains drawn from one sample of a study of T-cell memory formation after mild COVID-19. TCRdb analysed the 5' RACE reads with MiXCR anew, one entry per CDR3 protein. The data show under 250,000 distinct CDR3 sequences, with approximately 10% seen just once and around 20% held by the top ten. The specimen was PBMCs or a T cell subset sorted from them (not recorded which). The receptors were sampled from a man younger than 35 who had mild COVID-19 (a few samples of this study predate the infection). Cell type and time point are not known. CDR3s include the opening cysteine and the closing phenylalanine or tryptophan. Size tells how often a clone was seen (once, few, many) or the class of an expanded clone, and some rows leave it out.

abundance	v_gene	j_gene	CDR3aa
.	TRBV15	TRBJ2-2	CATSRAGSKNTGELFF
few	TRBV29-1	TRBJ2-7	CSVIRPQANYEQYF
few	TRBV3-1	TRBJ1-5	CASSQDRVNQPQHF
many	TRBV6-5	TRBJ2-4	CASSTGDKNIQYF
many	TRBV7-2	TRBJ2-3	CASRKRLATDTQYF
.	TRBV10-3	TRBJ2-7	CAISEPGQSPYEQYF
few	TRBV10-2	TRBJ2-7	CASSEPNPRGGPYEQYF
.	TRBV29-1	TRBJ2-7	CSVDGIVDSGSYEQYF
.	TRBV5-4	TRBJ1-1	CASSWGPNEAFF
.	TRBV7-2	TRBJ1-2	CASSLRTPNYGYTF
few	TRBV4-2	TRBJ2-2	CASSAAGENTGELFF
.	TRBV10-3	TRBJ1-4	CAISEALGAPKNEKLFF
few	TRBV12-3/TRBV12-4	TRBJ2-5	CASRRGVEETQYF
few	TRBV2	TRBJ1-4	CASRRGGEKLFF
many	TRBV5-5	TRBJ1-5	CASSSPGTGNQPQHF
.	TRBV20-1	TRBJ2-3	CSAGSAITDTQYF
.	TRBV29-1	TRBJ1-1	CSVDRGWGSGTEAFF
.	TRBV7-3	TRBJ2-3	CASSFGDRKNTDTQYF
.	TRBV7-8	TRBJ2-4	CASSLAANREAKNIQYF
many	TRBV7-9	TRBJ1-5	CASSLAPPGRGGNQPQHF
many	TRBV15	TRBJ2-5	CATSPDGQETQYF
.	TRBV28	TRBJ2-5	CASSLLGRAHGEETQYF
few	TRBV12-3/TRBV12-4	TRBJ1-6	CASTFSSGSPLHF
few	TRBV3-1	TRBJ2-1	CASSQQTSAEQFF
.	TRBV5-5	TRBJ2-5	CASSFNPLTGVLQETQYF
.	TRBV20-1	TRBJ1-5	CSASYGRGGNQPQHF
.	TRBV7-9	TRBJ2-1	CASSASEQFF
few	TRBV5-1	TRBJ2-4	CASTQDIGNIQYF
few	TRBV5-1	TRBJ1-1	CASSSAVGQRNTEAFF
few	TRBV5-1	TRBJ2-5	CASSPPLGTKETQYF
.	TRBV4-2	TRBJ2-3	CASSQEVNAGGETDTQYF
few	TRBV4-3	TRBJ2-7	CASSQVGQGSDYEQYF
.	TRBV5-1	TRBJ1-1	CASSPGTGAEAFF
.	TRBV5-1	TRBJ1-1	CASSLGTAAYEAFF
.	TRBV6-4	TRBJ2-7	CASRDRDRDRNEQYF
few	TRBV6-2/TRBV6-3	TRBJ1-1	CASSDGTAREAFF
.	TRBV7-2	TRBJ2-3	CASSPLAGGPSSTDTQYF
few	TRBV7-2	TRBJ2-1	CASSFGGNPYNEQFF
many	TRBV6-5	TRBJ1-2	CASSRTGLASGYTF
few	TRBV5-1	TRBJ1-1	CASSLVGRDEAFF
.	TRBV5-1	TRBJ2-3	CASSLATDPTDTQYF
many	TRBV7-2	TRBJ2-2	CASSLPRSGGWSTGELFF
few	TRBV24-1	TRBJ2-1	CATSDWRGASSYNEQFF
.	TRBV9	TRBJ2-3	CASSAGGDRRTDTQYF
.	TRBV29-1	TRBJ1-1	CSVFGTEAFF
.	TRBV5-1	TRBJ2-2	CASSYLGQGIVRELFF